The T cell receptor (beta chain) described here comes from a study of OX40 agonist ivuxolimab in advanced cancers. Looking at the study overall: An anti-OX40 (CD134) antibody with agonistic activity, ivuxolimab, was administered to patients. Study findings and constraints: Relative to CD4+ cells, CD8+ T cells on average had more expanded clones. Partial responders dosed at 0.1-3.0 mg/kg displayed clonal expansion ranking among the lowest.

Any history of autoimmune disease or systemic immunosuppression disqualified patients. This clone has a single count. The antigen is undetermined. V trimming: 5 bases; J trimming: 7 bases; junction bases outside the gene matches: 11. Germline V gives CDR1 MGHDK, CDR2 SYGVNS. The CDR3 contains 16 residues. Profiled with immunoSEQ multiplex PCR; TCRdb holds only in-frame clones, not every one. Of around 62,000 clones listed, roughly nine tenths are singletons. V gene TRBV25-1 combines with J gene TRBJ1-6; 7 bases match TRBD1. The source of this sequence is an adult with an advanced solid tumor such as melanoma, head and neck, liver or kidney cancer. Specimen: CD4+ or CD8+ T cells sorted from blood, collected in a trial of the OX40 agonist ivuxolimab. CDR3: CASSQQEGARNSPLHF. CDR3 nucleotides: TGTGCCAGCAGTCAACAGGAGGGGGCGAGAAATTCACCCCTCCACTTT.